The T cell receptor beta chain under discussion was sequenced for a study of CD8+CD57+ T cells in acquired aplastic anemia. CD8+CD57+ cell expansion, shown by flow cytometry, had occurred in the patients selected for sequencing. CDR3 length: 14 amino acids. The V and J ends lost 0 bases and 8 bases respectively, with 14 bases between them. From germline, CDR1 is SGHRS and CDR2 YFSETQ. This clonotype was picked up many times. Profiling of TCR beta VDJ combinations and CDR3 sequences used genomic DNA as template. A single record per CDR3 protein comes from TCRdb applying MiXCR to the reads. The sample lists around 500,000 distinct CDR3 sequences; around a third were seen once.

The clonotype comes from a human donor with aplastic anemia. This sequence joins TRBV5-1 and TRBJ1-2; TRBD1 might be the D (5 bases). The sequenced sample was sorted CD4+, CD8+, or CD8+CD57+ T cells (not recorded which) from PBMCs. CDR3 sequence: CASSLVPGTRGYTF. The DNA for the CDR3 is TGCGCCAGCAGCTTGGTACCAGGGACTAGGGGCTACACCTTC.